This T cell receptor beta chain was documented in a study of T-cell memory formation after mild COVID-19. Study outcomes and limitations: Cross-reactive memory apparently joined, as some responding clones appeared in pre-infection memory.

A remark on this clonotype: Antigen: not known.

cDNA libraries for TCR alpha and TCR beta, carrying sample barcodes and UMIs, came from 5'RACE with constant-segment primers. In TCRdb, the 5' RACE reads were re-called with MiXCR into one record per CDR3 protein. The data hold fewer than 700,000 distinct CDR3 sequences, with roughly a fifth observed a single time. The CDR3 runs to 16 residues. Looked up from germline, CDR1 is SGDLS and CDR2 is YYNGEE. V shed 0 bases, J shed 6 bases, and the junction held 6 bases outside the gene matches. V and J are TRBV9 and TRBJ2-1, with TRBD2 matching over 10 bases. The receptor comes from an adult woman who had mild COVID-19 (a few samples of this study predate the infection). Cell type and time point are not known. The material sequenced was PBMCs or a T cell subset sorted from them (not recorded which). The CDR3 here is CASSVGVAGGSNEQFF. Here the CDR3 DNA reads TGTGCCAGCAGCGTAGGGGTAGCGGGAGGCTCCAATGAGCAGTTCTTC.